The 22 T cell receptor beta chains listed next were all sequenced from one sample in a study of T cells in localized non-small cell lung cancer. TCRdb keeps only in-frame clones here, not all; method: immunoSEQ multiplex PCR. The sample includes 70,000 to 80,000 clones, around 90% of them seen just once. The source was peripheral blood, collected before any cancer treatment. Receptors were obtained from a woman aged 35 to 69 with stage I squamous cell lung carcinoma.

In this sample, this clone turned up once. DNA of the CDR3: TGTGCCAGCAGCCCCCGACAGGTACTGAACACCGGGGAGCTGTTTTTT. This sequence encodes CASSPRQVLNTGELFF. The chain employs TRBV9 and TRBJ2-2, with a possible D match to TRBD1 (6 bases). The CDR3 runs 16 residues. Germline V gene data show CDR1 as SGDLS and CDR2 as YYNGEE. Trimming removed 4 bases at V and 1 base at J, with 14 bases between.

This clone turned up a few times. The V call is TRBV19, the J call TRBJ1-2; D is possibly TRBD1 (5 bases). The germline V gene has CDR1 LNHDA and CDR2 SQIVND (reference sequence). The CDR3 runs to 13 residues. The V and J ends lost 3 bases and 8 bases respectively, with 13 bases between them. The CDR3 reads CASSIWGTEGYTF. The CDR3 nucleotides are TGTGCCAGTAGTATTTGGGGGACCGAGGGCTACACCTTC.

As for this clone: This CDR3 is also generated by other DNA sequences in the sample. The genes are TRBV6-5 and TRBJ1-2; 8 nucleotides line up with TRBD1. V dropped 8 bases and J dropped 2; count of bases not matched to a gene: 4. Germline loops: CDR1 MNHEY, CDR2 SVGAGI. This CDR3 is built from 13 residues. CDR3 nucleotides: TGTGCCAGCCGCAGGGGGCGAAACTATGGCTACACCTTC. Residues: CASRRGRNYGYTF.

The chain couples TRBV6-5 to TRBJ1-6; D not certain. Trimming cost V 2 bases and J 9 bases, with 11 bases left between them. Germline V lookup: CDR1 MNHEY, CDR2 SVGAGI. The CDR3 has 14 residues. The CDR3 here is CASSYEGKISPLHF. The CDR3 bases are TGTGCCAGCAGTTACGAGGGAAAAATTTCACCCCTCCACTTT.

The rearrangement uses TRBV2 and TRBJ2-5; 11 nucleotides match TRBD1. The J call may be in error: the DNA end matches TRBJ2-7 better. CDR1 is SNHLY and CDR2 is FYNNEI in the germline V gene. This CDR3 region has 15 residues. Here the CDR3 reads CASSERTGGFYEQYF. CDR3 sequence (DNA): TGTGCCAGCAGCGAAAGGACAGGGGGCTTCTACGAGCAGTACTTC.

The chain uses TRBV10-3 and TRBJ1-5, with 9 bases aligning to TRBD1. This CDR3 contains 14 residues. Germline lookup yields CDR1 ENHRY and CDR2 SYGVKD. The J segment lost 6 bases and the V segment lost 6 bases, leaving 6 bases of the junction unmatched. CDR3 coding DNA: TGTGCCATCAGAGGACAGGGGCGAGGTCAGCCCCAGCATTTT. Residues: CAIRGQGRGQPQHF.

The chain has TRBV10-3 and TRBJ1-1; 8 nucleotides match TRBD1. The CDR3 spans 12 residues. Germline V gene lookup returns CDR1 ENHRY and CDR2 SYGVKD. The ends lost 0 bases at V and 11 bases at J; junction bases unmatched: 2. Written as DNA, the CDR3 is TGTGCCATCAGTGAGTCGGACAGGGTGGCTTTCTTT. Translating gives CAISESDRVAFF.

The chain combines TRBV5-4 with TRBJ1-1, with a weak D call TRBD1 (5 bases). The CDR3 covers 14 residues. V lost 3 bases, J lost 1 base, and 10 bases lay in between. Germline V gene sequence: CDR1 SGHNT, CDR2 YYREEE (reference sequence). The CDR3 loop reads CASSWGEGNTEAFF. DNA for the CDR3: TGTGCCAGCAGCTGGGGGGAGGGGAACACTGAAGCTTTCTTT.

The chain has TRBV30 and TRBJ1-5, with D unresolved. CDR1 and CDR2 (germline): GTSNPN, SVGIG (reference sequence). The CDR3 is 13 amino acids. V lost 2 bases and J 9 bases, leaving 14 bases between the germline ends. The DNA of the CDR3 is TGTGCCTGGAGTCCCCAAGGACGTGGGCCCCAGCATTTT. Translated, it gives CAWSPQGRGPQHF.

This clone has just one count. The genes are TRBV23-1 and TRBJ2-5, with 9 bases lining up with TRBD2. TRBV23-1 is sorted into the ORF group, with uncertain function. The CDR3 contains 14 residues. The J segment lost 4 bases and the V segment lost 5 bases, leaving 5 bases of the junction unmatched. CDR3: CASSSGTSPETQYF. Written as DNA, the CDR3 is TGCGCCAGCAGTTCCGGGACTAGCCCAGAGACCCAGTACTTC.

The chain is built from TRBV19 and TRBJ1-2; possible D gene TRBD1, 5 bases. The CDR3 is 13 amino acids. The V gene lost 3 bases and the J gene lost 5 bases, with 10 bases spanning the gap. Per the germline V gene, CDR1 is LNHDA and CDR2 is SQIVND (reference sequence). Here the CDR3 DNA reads TGTGCCAGTAGTATCTCAGGGAAATATGGCTACACCTTC. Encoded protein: CASSISGKYGYTF.

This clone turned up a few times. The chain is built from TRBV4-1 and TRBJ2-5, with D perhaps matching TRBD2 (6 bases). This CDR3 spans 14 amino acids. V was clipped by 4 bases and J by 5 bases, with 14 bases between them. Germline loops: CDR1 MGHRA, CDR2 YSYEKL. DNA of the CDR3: TGCGCCAGCAGCCGTAGGGACGCGGGGGAGACCCAGTACTTC. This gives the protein CASSRRDAGETQYF.

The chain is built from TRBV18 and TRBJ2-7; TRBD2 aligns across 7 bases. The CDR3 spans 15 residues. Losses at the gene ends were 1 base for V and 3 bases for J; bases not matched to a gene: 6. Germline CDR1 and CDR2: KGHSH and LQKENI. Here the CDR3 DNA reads TGTGCCAGCTCACCACGAAACACGGGGGGCTACGAGCAGTACTTC. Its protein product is CASSPRNTGGYEQYF.

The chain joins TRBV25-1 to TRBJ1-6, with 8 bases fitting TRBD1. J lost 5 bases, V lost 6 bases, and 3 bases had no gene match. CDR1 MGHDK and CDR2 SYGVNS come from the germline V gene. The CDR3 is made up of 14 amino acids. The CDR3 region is CASRGQGHNSPLHF. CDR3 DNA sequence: TGTGCCAGCAGAGGACAGGGTCATAATTCACCCCTCCACTTT. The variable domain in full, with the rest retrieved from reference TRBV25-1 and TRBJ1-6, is EADIYQTPRYLVIGTGKKITLECSQTMGHDKMYWYQQDPGMELHLIHYSYGVNSTEKGDLSSESTVSRIRTEHFPLTLESARPSHTSQYLCASRGQGHNSPLHFGNGTRLTVT.

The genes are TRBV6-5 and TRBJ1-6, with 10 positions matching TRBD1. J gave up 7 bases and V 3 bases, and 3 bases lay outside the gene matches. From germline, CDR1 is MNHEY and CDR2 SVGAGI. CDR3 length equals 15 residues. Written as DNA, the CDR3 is TGTGCCAGCAGTTATACGGGACAGGGGAATTCACCCCTCCACTTT. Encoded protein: CASSYTGQGNSPLHF.

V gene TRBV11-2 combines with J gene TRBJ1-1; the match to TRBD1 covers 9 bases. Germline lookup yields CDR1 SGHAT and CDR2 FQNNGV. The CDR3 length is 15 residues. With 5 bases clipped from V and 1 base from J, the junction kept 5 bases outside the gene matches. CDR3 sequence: CASSVQGAGNTEAFF. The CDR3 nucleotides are TGTGCCAGCAGCGTACAGGGGGCCGGGAACACTGAAGCTTTCTTT.

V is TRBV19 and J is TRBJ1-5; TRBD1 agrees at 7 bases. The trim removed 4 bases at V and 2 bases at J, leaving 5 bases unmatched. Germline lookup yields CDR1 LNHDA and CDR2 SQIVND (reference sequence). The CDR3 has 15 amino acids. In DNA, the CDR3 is TGTGCCAGTAGTACCTTCGGACAGGGCAATCAGCCCCAGCATTTT. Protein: CASSTFGQGNQPQHF.

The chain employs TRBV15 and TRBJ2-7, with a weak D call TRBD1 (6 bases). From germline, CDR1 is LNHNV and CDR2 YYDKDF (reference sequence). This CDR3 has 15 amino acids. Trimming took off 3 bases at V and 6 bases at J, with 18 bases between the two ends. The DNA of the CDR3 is TGTGCCACCAGCAGGACAGGCCCTAGGGGGTTCGAGCAGTACTTC. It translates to CATSRTGPRGFEQYF. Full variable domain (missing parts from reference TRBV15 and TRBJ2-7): DAMVIQNPRYQVTQFGKPVTLSCSQTLNHNVMYWYQQKSSQAPKLLFHYYDKDFNNEADTPDNFQSRRPNTSFCFLDIRSPGLGDTAMYLCATSRTGPRGFEQYFGPGTRLTVT.

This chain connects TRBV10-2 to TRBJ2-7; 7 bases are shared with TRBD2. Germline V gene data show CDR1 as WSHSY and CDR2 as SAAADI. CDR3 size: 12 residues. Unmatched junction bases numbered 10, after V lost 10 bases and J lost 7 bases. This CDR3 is CATGGEAGEQYF. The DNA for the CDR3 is TGCGCCACGGGGGGAGAGGCTGGAGAGCAGTACTTC.

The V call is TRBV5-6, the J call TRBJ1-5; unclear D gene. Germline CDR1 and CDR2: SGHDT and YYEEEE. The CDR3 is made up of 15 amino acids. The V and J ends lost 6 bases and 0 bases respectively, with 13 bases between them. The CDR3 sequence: CASTTGRYSNQPQHF. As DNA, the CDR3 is TGTGCCAGCACGACCGGACGGTATAGCAATCAGCCCCAGCATTTT.

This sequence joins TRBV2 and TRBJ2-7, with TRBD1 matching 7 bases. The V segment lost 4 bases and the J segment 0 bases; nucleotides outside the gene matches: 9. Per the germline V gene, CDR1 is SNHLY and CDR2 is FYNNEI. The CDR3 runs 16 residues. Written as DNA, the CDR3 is TGTGCCAGCAGTGGTCCGGGACAGATGAGCTCCTACGAGCAGTACTTC. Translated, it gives CASSGPGQMSSYEQYF. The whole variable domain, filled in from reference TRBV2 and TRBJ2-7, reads EPEVTQTPSHQVTQMGQEVILRCVPISNHLYFYWYRQILGQKVEFLVSFYNNEISEKSEIFDDQFSVERPDGSNFTLKIRSTKLEDSAMYFCASSGPGQMSSYEQYFGPGTRLTVT.

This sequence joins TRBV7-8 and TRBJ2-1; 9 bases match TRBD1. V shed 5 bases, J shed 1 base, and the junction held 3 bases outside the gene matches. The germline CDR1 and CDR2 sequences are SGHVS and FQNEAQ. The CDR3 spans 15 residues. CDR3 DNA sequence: TGTGCCAGCAGCAAAGGACAGGGGTCCTACAATGAGCAGTTCTTC. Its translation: CASSKGQGSYNEQFF. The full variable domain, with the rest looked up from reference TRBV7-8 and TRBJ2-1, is GAGVSQSPRYKVAKRGQDVALRCDPISGHVSLFWYQQALGQGPEFLTYFQNEAQLDKSGLPSDRFFAERPEGSVSTLKIQRTQQEDSAVYLCASSKGQGSYNEQFFGPGTRLTVL.